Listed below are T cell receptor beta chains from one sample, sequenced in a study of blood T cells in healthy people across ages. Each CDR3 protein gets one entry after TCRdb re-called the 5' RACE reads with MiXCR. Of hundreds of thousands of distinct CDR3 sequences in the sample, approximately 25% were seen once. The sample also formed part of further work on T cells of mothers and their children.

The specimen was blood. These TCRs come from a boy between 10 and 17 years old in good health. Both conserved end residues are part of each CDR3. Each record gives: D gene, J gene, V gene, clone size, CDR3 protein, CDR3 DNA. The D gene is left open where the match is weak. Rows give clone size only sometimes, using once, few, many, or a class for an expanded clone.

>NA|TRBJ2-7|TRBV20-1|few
CSARERAGGQQYF
TGCAGTGCTAGAGAACGCGCAGGGGGGCAACAGTACTTC
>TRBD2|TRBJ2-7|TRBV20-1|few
CSAGRASGTNEQYF
TGCAGTGCTGGAAGAGCTAGCGGGACGAACGAGCAGTACTTC
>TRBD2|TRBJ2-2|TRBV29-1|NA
CSVWGGNTGELFF
TGCAGCGTTTGGGGGGGGAACACCGGGGAGCTGTTTTTT
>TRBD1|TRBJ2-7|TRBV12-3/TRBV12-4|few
CASTTGTVFYEQYF
TGTGCCAGCACGACCGGGACAGTATTTTACGAGCAGTACTTC
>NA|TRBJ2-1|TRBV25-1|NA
CASRGPTGEGNYNEQFF
TGTGCCAGCAGGGGGCCGACCGGAGAGGGTAACTACAATGAGCAGTTCTTC
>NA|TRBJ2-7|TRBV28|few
CASSPRLAYEQYF
TGTGCCAGCAGTCCTCGGTTAGCCTACGAGCAGTACTTC
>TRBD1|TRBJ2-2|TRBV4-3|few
CASSHDRGNTGELFF
TGCGCCAGCAGCCACGACAGGGGGAACACCGGGGAGCTGTTTTTT
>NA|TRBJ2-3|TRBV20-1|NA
CSARRAVGSLSTDTQYF
TGCAGTGCTAGAAGGGCGGTGGGGTCTCTTAGCACAGATACGCAGTATTTT
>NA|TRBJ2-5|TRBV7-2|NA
CASSLWGRRETQYF
TGTGCCAGCAGCTTATGGGGGCGCCGTGAGACCCAGTACTTC
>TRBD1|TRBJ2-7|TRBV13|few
CASSEDRGHSYEQYF
TGTGCCAGCAGCGAAGACAGGGGACATTCCTACGAGCAGTACTTC
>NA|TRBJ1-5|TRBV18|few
CASSGGPNSNQPQHF
TGTGCCAGCTCGGGAGGGCCTAATAGCAATCAGCCCCAGCATTTT
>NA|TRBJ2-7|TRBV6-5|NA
CASSYALGPIVYGQYF
TGTGCCAGCAGTTACGCGTTAGGGCCGATAGTTTACGGGCAGTACTTC
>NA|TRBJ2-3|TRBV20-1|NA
CSARVPSADDTQYF
TGCAGTGCTAGAGTTCCTTCTGCGGATGATACGCAGTATTTT
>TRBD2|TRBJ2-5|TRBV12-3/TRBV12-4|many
CASSLGGTSGWGETQYF
TGTGCCAGCAGTTTAGGAGGGACTAGCGGGTGGGGAGAGACCCAGTACTTC
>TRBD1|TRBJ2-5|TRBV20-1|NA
CSARGQGRKSGQYF
TGCAGTGCTAGAGGACAGGGGCGGAAGAGTGGCCAGTACTTC
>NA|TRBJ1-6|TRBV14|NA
CASSQFVGSPLHF
TGTGCCAGCAGCCAATTTGTGGGTTCACCCCTCCACTTT
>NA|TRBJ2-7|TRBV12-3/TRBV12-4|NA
CASSLSFATRVYEQYF
TGTGCCAGCAGTCTTTCGTTTGCGACTAGAGTCTACGAGCAGTACTTC
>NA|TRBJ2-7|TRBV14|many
CASSQDPGSSYEQYF
TGTGCCAGCAGCCAAGACCCAGGGAGCTCCTACGAGCAGTACTTC
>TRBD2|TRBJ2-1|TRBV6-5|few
CASNRLAGGPIEQFF
TGTGCCAGCAACCGACTAGCGGGAGGACCAATAGAGCAGTTCTTC
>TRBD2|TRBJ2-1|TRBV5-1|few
CASSLGLAGVQEQFF
TGCGCCAGCAGCTTGGGACTAGCGGGAGTCCAAGAGCAGTTCTTC
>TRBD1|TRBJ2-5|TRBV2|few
CAGNRGQETQYF
TGTGCCGGCAACAGGGGCCAAGAGACCCAGTACTTC
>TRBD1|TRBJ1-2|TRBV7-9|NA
CASSTEQGGYTF
TGTGCCAGCAGCACAGAACAGGGGGGCTACACCTTC
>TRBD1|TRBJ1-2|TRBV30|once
CAWAGGQVYGYTF
TGTGCCTGGGCCGGGGGACAGGTCTATGGCTACACCTTC
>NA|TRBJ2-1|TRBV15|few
CATSKPGASYNEQFF
TGTGCCACCAGCAAACCGGGTGCCTCCTACAATGAGCAGTTCTTC
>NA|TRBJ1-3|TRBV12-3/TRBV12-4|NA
CASRPAEGRFNSGNTIYF
TGTGCCAGCAGACCCGCCGAGGGCAGATTTAACTCTGGAAACACCATATATTTT
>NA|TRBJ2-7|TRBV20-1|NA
CSATTAGPPYEQYF
TGCAGTGCTACCACAGCGGGTCCCCCCTACGAGCAGTACTTC
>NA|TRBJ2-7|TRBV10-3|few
CATGDSSYEQYF
TGTGCCACGGGGGATAGTTCCTACGAGCAGTACTTC
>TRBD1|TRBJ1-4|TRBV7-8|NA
CASSTRGQGGEKLFF
TGTGCCAGCAGCACCAGGGGACAGGGCGGCGAAAAACTGTTTTTT
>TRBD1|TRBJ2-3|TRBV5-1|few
CASTPTGGMADTQYF
TGCGCCAGCACCCCGACAGGGGGCATGGCAGATACGCAGTATTTT
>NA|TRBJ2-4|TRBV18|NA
CASSPPTAGVDQYF
TGTGCCAGCTCACCACCTACTGCCGGGGTTGATCAGTACTTC
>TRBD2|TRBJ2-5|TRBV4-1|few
CASSRYLAGGGQETQYF
TGCGCCAGCAGCCGGTACTTAGCGGGAGGGGGCCAAGAGACCCAGTACTTC
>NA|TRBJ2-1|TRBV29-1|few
CSVASGDTYNEQFF
TGCAGCGTTGCTTCGGGAGACACTTACAATGAGCAGTTCTTC